Listed below are T cell receptor beta chains from one sample, sequenced in a study of CD8+ T cells in alopecia areata. TCRdb keeps only in-frame clones here, not all; method: immunoSEQ multiplex PCR. The sample records about 110,000 clones, 84% being singletons. Here the sequenced sample was CD8+ T cells sorted from blood, taken at week 24, from a patient treated with tofacitinib. Receptors originate from a human donor with alopecia areata. CDR3s include the opening cysteine and the closing phenylalanine or tryptophan. A D gene is named only where the DNA matches it firmly. A row's size may be missing; if present it is once, few, many or a size class.

abundance	len	d_gene	v_gene	j_gene	CDR3nt	CDR3aa
few	15	TRBD2	TRBV7-9	TRBJ2-5	TGTGCCAGCAGCTATACCGGGACTAGCGAAGAGACCCAGTACTTC	CASSYTGTSEETQYF
-	16	TRBD2	TRBV4-3	TRBJ2-2	TGCGCCAGCAGCCAAGAGGGCGGGGGTAGGACCGGGGAGCTGTTTTTT	CASSQEGGGRTGELFF
-	15	TRBD1	TRBV5-1	TRBJ2-3	TGCGCCAGCAGCTTGGAGGGACAGCACACAGATACGCAGTATTTT	CASSLEGQHTDTQYF
-	11	-	TRBV20-1	TRBJ1-1	TGCAGTGCCATTCAGGCTCCTGAAGCTTTCTTT	CSAIQAPEAFF
-	13	-	TRBV29-1	TRBJ2-5	TGCAGCGTTGAAGTTGGGGGTGGCGAGACCCAGTACTTC	CSVEVGGGETQYF
-	15	-	TRBV29-1	TRBJ2-7	TGCAGCGTTGTAGGTGCGGAAGGGTCCGTTTACGAGCAGTACTTC	CSVVGAEGSVYEQYF
-	13	-	TRBV6-5	TRBJ2-1	TGTGCCAGCAGTTACTCGTCGGGTGCTGAGCAGTTCTTC	CASSYSSGAEQFF
-	16	TRBD1	TRBV7-9	TRBJ1-5	TGTGCCAGCAGCTTAGAGGGACAGGGATTAGATCAGCCCCAGCATTTT	CASSLEGQGLDQPQHF
-	14	-	TRBV10-3	TRBJ2-1	TGTGCCATCAGTGAGCCCGGGTGGGACAATGAGCAGTTCTTC	CAISEPGWDNEQFF
-	16	-	TRBV5-6	TRBJ1-2	TGTGCCAGCAGCATCGAGGGTCTCCTAGCTAACTATGGCTACACCTTC	CASSIEGLLANYGYTF
-	14	TRBD2	TRBV2	TRBJ2-5	TGTGCCAGCAGTGAAAATAGCGGGCAAGAGACCCAGTACTTC	CASSENSGQETQYF
-	14	TRBD1	TRBV5-1	TRBJ1-1	TGCGCCAGCAGCTCCGACAGGGGAGGCACTGAAGCTTTCTTT	CASSSDRGGTEAFF
-	17	-	TRBV10-2	TRBJ2-5	TGCGCCAGCAGTGAGTCGGGCAGGCCGCACTTCCAAGAGACCCAGTACTTC	CASSESGRPHFQETQYF
-	17	TRBD1	TRBV4-1	TRBJ1-1	TGCGCCAGCAGCCAAGGGACAGGGGGCCGTACCAGGCCTGAAGCTTTCTTT	CASSQGTGGRTRPEAFF
few	12	-	TRBV5-1	TRBJ2-7	TGCGCCAGCAGCATGACAGGACCCGAGCAGTACTTC	CASSMTGPEQYF
-	15	TRBD2	TRBV19	TRBJ2-1	TGTGCCAGTAGTATGAGCGGGGGGGCCGGGACTGAGCAGTTCTTC	CASSMSGGAGTEQFF
-	14	-	TRBV13	TRBJ2-7	TGTGCCAGCAGCTTAGGAGTCGGAACCTACGAGCAGTACTTC	CASSLGVGTYEQYF
-	14	-	TRBV6-6	TRBJ1-2	TGTGCCAGCAGTTACCGGTGGCAGCAGGATGGCTACACCTTC	CASSYRWQQDGYTF
-	12	TRBD1	TRBV6-1	TRBJ1-1	TGTGCCAGCTGGACAGGGGTCACTGAAGCTTTCTTT	CASWTGVTEAFF
-	11	-	TRBV29-1	TRBJ1-4	TGCAGCGTTACCCGCGGGGAAAAACTGTTTTTT	CSVTRGEKLFF
-	14	TRBD1	TRBV6-1	TRBJ1-2	TGTGCCAGCAGTGGAACCGGACAGGGGGATGGCTACACCTTC	CASSGTGQGDGYTF
-	16	-	TRBV19	TRBJ2-1	TGTGCCAGTAGTATTAGATTGGATCGCTCCTACAATGAGCAGTTCTTC	CASSIRLDRSYNEQFF
-	14	TRBD1	TRBV27	TRBJ2-7	TGTGCCAGCAGTACCGGACAGGGTGCCTACGAGCAGTACTTC	CASSTGQGAYEQYF
once	14	TRBD1	TRBV29-1	TRBJ1-3	TGCAGCGTTGAAACAGGGGGATTTGGAAACACCATATATTTT	CSVETGGFGNTIYF
-	16	TRBD1	TRBV7-2	TRBJ1-2	TGTGCCAGCAGCTTAGCAGCCCCGACAGGGAACTATGGCTACACCTTC	CASSLAAPTGNYGYTF
-	15	-	TRBV13	TRBJ2-3	TGTGCCAGCAGCTTAGGCGACTTTCCCACAGATACGCAGTATTTT	CASSLGDFPTDTQYF
-	15	-	TRBV7-9	TRBJ1-1	TGTGCCAGCAGCTTAGTTCGTAGGGGTTACACTGAAGCTTTCTTT	CASSLVRRGYTEAFF
-	15	TRBD2	TRBV4-1	TRBJ2-7	TGCGCCAGCAGCCCGACTAGCGGGACCTCCTACGAGCAGTACTTC	CASSPTSGTSYEQYF
-	15	TRBD1	TRBV2	TRBJ1-5	TGTGCCAGCCTAGGAGGGGGCGAACTCAATCAGCCCCAGCATTTT	CASLGGGELNQPQHF
-	13	-	TRBV11-2	TRBJ1-1	TGTGCCAGCAGCTTAGTCTTAGGGCCTGAAGCTTTCTTT	CASSLVLGPEAFF
-	16	TRBD1	TRBV7-8	TRBJ1-2	TGTGCCAGCAGCCCCGCGGGACAGACCTCTAACTATGGCTACACCTTC	CASSPAGQTSNYGYTF
-	17	TRBD2	TRBV7-2	TRBJ2-5	TGTGCCAGCAGCCGGGGACTAGCGGGGGGGCTAGTGGAGACCCAGTACTTC	CASSRGLAGGLVETQYF
-	17	TRBD1	TRBV5-1	TRBJ2-7	TGCGCCAGCAGCCTTGGTGCCGGGACAGGGGCGGGGAACGAGCAGTACTTC	CASSLGAGTGAGNEQYF
-	13	-	TRBV21-1	TRBJ1-2	TGTGCCAGCAGATCGGCAACGACCGATGGCTACACCTTC	CASRSATTDGYTF
few	14	-	TRBV9	TRBJ2-7	TGTGCCAGCAGCGTAGGGGGAAGCTCCTACGAGCAGTACTTC	CASSVGGSSYEQYF
-	12	-	TRBV16	TRBJ1-2	TGTGCCAGCAGCCAATCTGCAGATGGCTACACCTTC	CASSQSADGYTF
-	14	-	TRBV7-6	TRBJ1-1	TGTGCCAGCAGCTCCGGACACATGAACACTGAAGCTTTCTTT	CASSSGHMNTEAFF
-	18	TRBD2	TRBV4-3	TRBJ2-2	TGCGCCAGCAGCCTAGCGGGGGGTAACATCCCCTTCGCCGGGGAGCTGTTTTTT	CASSLAGGNIPFAGELFF
once	11	-	TRBV19	TRBJ1-1	TGTGCCAGTGGGGGGGGCACTGAAGCTTTCTTT	CASGGGTEAFF
-	14	TRBD1	TRBV13	TRBJ1-5	TGTGCCAGCAGCTTCGGACAGGCCAATCAGCCCCAGCATTTT	CASSFGQANQPQHF
few	11	-	TRBV29-1	TRBJ1-2	TGCAGCGTTTACACAGGGAATGGCTACACCTTC	CSVYTGNGYTF
-	14	TRBD2	TRBV27	TRBJ2-3	TGTGCCAGCACTGGACTAGCTAGCACAGATACGCAGTATTTT	CASTGLASTDTQYF
once	15	-	TRBV7-9	TRBJ2-2	TGTGCCAGCAGCCCAGTCGGGGAGAACACCGGGGAGCTGTTTTTT	CASSPVGENTGELFF
-	12	-	TRBV7-9	TRBJ2-1	TGTGCCAGCAGGGTGGGGCTGAATGAGCAGTTCTTC	CASRVGLNEQFF
-	15	TRBD1	TRBV7-9	TRBJ1-4	TGTGCCAGCAGCCATGTCGGGACAGATAATGAAAAACTGTTTTTT	CASSHVGTDNEKLFF
-	16	TRBD2	TRBV6-5	TRBJ2-7	TGTGCCAGCAGTTACGGAATTAGCGGGGTCTCCTACGAGCAGTACTTC	CASSYGISGVSYEQYF
-	17	-	TRBV9	TRBJ1-4	TGTGCCAGCAGCCCGAGGGGAAGGGGGGACACTAATGAAAAACTGTTTTTT	CASSPRGRGDTNEKLFF
-	13	-	TRBV7-2	TRBJ2-7	TGTGCCAGCAGCGTATGGGGGCACTACGAGCAGTACTTC	CASSVWGHYEQYF
-	17	TRBD2	TRBV7-8	TRBJ2-4	TGTGCCAGCAGCTTAGGGACTAGCGTGGGGGCCAAAAACATTCAGTACTTC	CASSLGTSVGAKNIQYF
-	15	-	TRBV5-4	TRBJ2-7	TGTGCCAGCAGCTTAGGGGTCGCGGGGCCCTACGAGCAGTACTTC	CASSLGVAGPYEQYF
-	14	-	TRBV10-3	TRBJ2-5	TGTGCCATCAGTGACCCAGACGGACAAGAGACCCAGTACTTC	CAISDPDGQETQYF
-	11	-	TRBV30	TRBJ2-3	TGTGCCTGGACGGAAACAGATACGCAGTATTTT	CAWTETDTQYF
-	16	-	TRBV5-1	TRBJ1-2	TGCGCCAGCAGCTTGGAACCGAAAGACCGATTTTATGGCTACACCTTC	CASSLEPKDRFYGYTF
-	16	TRBD2	TRBV27	TRBJ2-1	TGTGCCAGCAGTACTACCGCGGGGGGGCCTTACAATGAGCAGTTCTTC	CASSTTAGGPYNEQFF
-	13	-	TRBV9	TRBJ2-7	TGTGCCAGCAGCGTGGACGAATCCTACGAGCAGTACTTC	CASSVDESYEQYF
-	14	-	TRBV9	TRBJ2-3	TGTGCCAGCAGCGCCCACGACTGGACAGATACGCAGTATTTT	CASSAHDWTDTQYF
-	12	-	TRBV19	TRBJ1-5	TGTGCCAGCGGCTATAGCAATCAGCCCCAGCATTTT	CASGYSNQPQHF